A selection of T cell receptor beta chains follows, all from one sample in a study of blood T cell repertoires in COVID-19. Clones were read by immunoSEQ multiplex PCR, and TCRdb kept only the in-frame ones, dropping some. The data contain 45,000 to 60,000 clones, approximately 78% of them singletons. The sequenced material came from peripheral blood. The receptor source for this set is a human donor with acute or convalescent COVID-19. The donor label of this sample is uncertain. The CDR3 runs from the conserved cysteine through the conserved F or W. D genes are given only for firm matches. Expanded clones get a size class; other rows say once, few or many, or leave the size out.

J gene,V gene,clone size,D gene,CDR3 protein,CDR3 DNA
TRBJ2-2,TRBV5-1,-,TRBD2,CASTPRGLAGSPTGELFF,TGCGCCAGCACCCCCCGGGGGCTAGCGGGATCCCCAACCGGGGAGCTGTTTTTT
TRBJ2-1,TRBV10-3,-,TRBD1,CAIKGQGGNEQFF,TGTGCCATCAAGGGACAGGGTGGCAATGAGCAGTTCTTC
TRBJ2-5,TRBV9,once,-,CASSVAQGRSETQYF,TGTGCCAGCAGCGTAGCACAGGGACGATCGGAGACCCAGTACTTC
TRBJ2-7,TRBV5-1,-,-,CASSPGTSSYEQYF,TGCGCCAGCAGCCCAGGGACTTCGTCCTACGAGCAGTACTTC
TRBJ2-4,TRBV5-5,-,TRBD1,CASSSRTGGGKNIQYF,TGTGCCAGCAGCTCCCGGACAGGGGGCGGCAAAAACATTCAGTACTTC
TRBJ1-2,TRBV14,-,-,CASSQGRGSPYGYTF,TGTGCCAGCAGCCAAGGTAGAGGATCGCCCTATGGCTACACCTTC
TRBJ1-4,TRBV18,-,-,CASSPNYRAAATNEKLFF,TGTGCCAGCTCACCGAACTACAGGGCCGCTGCAACTAATGAAAAACTGTTTTTT
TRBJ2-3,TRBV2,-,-,CASSGSVRGLITDTQYF,TGTGCCAGCAGTGGGTCTGTAAGGGGCCTTATAACAGATACGCAGTATTTT
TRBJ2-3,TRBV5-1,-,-,CASRRQAGDTDTQYF,TGCGCCAGCAGGAGACAGGCCGGAGACACAGATACGCAGTATTTT
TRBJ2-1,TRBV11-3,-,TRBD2,CASTAGVAYEQFF,TGTGCCAGCACGGCGGGAGTTGCTTATGAGCAGTTCTTC
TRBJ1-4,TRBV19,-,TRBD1,CASSPTGGTNEKLFF,TGTGCCAGTAGTCCTACAGGGGGCACTAATGAAAAACTGTTTTTT
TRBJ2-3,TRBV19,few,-,CASSPNDRLTDTQYF,TGTGCCAGTAGTCCTAACGACAGGCTCACAGATACGCAGTATTTT
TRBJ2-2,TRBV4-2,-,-,CASSQGQTNTGELFF,TGTGCCAGCAGCCAAGGACAAACAAACACCGGGGAGCTGTTTTTT
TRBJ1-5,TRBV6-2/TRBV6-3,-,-,CASSSPAETNQPQHF,TGTGCCAGCAGTTCCCCCGCGGAGACCAATCAGCCCCAGCATTTT
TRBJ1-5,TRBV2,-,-,CAIQAGDQPQHF,TGTGCCATACAGGCAGGGGATCAGCCCCAGCATTTT
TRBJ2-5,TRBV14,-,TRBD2,CASSPYRGGASETQYF,TGTGCCAGCAGCCCGTACCGGGGGGGCGCTTCAGAGACCCAGTACTTC
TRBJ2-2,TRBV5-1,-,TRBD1,CASGTGESGELFF,TGCGCCAGCGGGACAGGCGAATCCGGGGAGCTGTTTTTT
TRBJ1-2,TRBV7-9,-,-,CASSQGQGGYTF,TGTGCCAGCAGCCAAGGCCAGGGTGGCTACACCTTC
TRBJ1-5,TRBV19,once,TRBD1,CASRTGASNQPQHF,TGTGCCAGTAGGACAGGGGCAAGCAATCAGCCCCAGCATTTT
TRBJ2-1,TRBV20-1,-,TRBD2,CSASLWTSGRAANEQFF,TGCAGTGCTAGTCTATGGACTAGCGGGAGGGCCGCCAATGAGCAGTTCTTC
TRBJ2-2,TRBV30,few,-,CAWATPGLVTGELFF,TGTGCCTGGGCTACCCCGGGACTGGTCACCGGGGAGCTGTTTTTT
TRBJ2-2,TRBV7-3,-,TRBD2,CASSTVAGLDTGELFF,TGTGCCAGCAGCACCGTAGCGGGGCTCGACACCGGGGAGCTGTTTTTT